This entry features one T cell receptor (beta chain) sequence. Its matching antigen is unknown. This entry belongs to a study of cytomegalovirus exposure and HLA in healthy donors. The study, taken as a whole, reports: Other equally common chains were less clonally expanded than HLA-associated TCR beta chains, a later analysis showed. Among the sequence variants, a highly shared cluster was likely an artifact of sequencing.

Germline assignment: CDR1 SGHTA and CDR2 FQGNSA. V dropped 0 bases and J dropped 7; count of bases not matched to a gene: 9. The CDR3 spans 17 residues. The PCR made use of 60 Vbeta and 13 Jbeta primers. Measured with immunoSEQ multiplex PCR; TCRdb has only the in-frame clones, and not every one. This sample carries 130,000 to 150,000 clones, roughly 80% of them seen once, and the ten largest clones take roughly 0.87%. The J gene is TRBJ1-6, the V gene TRBV7-2, with 7 bases aligning to TRBD1. The sequencing sample was made of PBMCs. This receptor was taken from a young man in good health and CMV-seronegative. Here the CDR3 reads CASSLAPYRGKNSPLHF. DNA of the CDR3: TGTGCCAGCAGCTTAGCTCCATACAGGGGTAAAAATTCACCCCTCCACTTT.